The rows below give T cell receptor beta chains drawn from one sample of a study of identical twins. TCRdb ran MiXCR on the 5' RACE reads and lists one entry per CDR3 protein. Of around 140,000 distinct CDR3 sequences in the sample, approximately 3.5% were seen once. The sample was memory T cells sorted from blood. The receptors stem from a man in his late teens or twenties in good health. The CDR3 runs from the conserved cysteine through the conserved F or W. Fields, in order: clone size, V gene, J gene, D gene, CDR3 DNA, CDR3 protein. The D gene is left open where the match is weak. Clone size is given as how often the clone was seen (once, few, many) or a class if it is expanded.

many	TRBV28	TRBJ1-1	-	TGTGCCAGCAGGGATGACATTCTGAACACTGAAGCTTTCTTT	CASRDDILNTEAFF
many	TRBV5-1	TRBJ1-4	-	TGCGCCAGCAGCTTTCAAGGTTCTGCAACTAATGAAAAACTGTTTTTT	CASSFQGSATNEKLFF
many	TRBV11-2	TRBJ2-3	-	TGTGCCAGCAGCTTGACCTCCGAGGCTCATACGCAGTATTTT	CASSLTSEAHTQYF
many	TRBV10-3	TRBJ2-3	TRBD1	TGTGCCACGACAGGGTTTAGCACAGATACGCAGTATTTT	CATTGFSTDTQYF
many	TRBV6-6	TRBJ2-7	-	TGTGCCAGCAGTTACGACGATTACGAGCAGTACTTC	CASSYDDYEQYF
many	TRBV3-1	TRBJ2-4	TRBD1	TGTGCCAGCAGTACTGGACAGGGGGCTTCGTACTTC	CASSTGQGASYF
many	TRBV5-1	TRBJ2-1	TRBD2	TGCGCCAGCAGCTTGATGGCGGGAGGGGGATACAATGAGCAGTTCTTC	CASSLMAGGGYNEQFF
many	TRBV7-2	TRBJ1-2	-	TGTGCCAGCAGCTTGAACTGGAGGGTATCTGGCTACACCTTC	CASSLNWRVSGYTF
many	TRBV19	TRBJ2-1	-	TGTGCCAGTAGTGTTCGTAATGAGCAGTTCTTC	CASSVRNEQFF
many	TRBV29-1	TRBJ2-7	-	TGCAGCGTTACAACAGGGTACGAGCAGTACTTC	CSVTTGYEQYF
many	TRBV20-1	TRBJ2-5	TRBD2	TGCAGTGCTACCGGGACTAGCGGGGGGTGGGGGGAGACCCAGTACTTC	CSATGTSGGWGETQYF
many	TRBV4-3	TRBJ2-1	-	TGCGCCAGCAGCCAAGGGGTGCCCTACAATGAGCAGTTCTTC	CASSQGVPYNEQFF
many	TRBV20-1	TRBJ1-1	-	TGCAGTGCTAGACCCAGGGACATCTATGCCACTGAAGCTTTCTTT	CSARPRDIYATEAFF
many	TRBV20-1	TRBJ1-1	TRBD1	TGCAGTGCTAGAGCCGGGACAGCCATTGAAGCTTTCTTT	CSARAGTAIEAFF
many	TRBV20-1	TRBJ1-5	-	TGCAGTGCTAGAGTAAGTGGGGACACTAATCAGCCCCAGCATTTT	CSARVSGDTNQPQHF
many	TRBV6-1	TRBJ2-3	TRBD1	TGTGCCAGTAAACAGGGGTTTGTCACAGATACGCAGTATTTT	CASKQGFVTDTQYF
many	TRBV5-5	TRBJ2-1	-	TGTGCCAGCAGCTCTACCCTAAGCCGAGAGAGTGAGCAGTTCTTC	CASSSTLSRESEQFF
many	TRBV20-1	TRBJ2-3	-	TGCAGTGCCACGGACGGGACCACAGATACGCAGTATTTT	CSATDGTTDTQYF
many	TRBV6-5	TRBJ2-2	TRBD2	TGTGCCAGCAGTTTCGGGACTAGCGGGTTCGGGGAGCTGTTTTTT	CASSFGTSGFGELFF
many	TRBV5-1	TRBJ2-3	TRBD2	TGCGCCAGCAGCTTGTTTGGCCGTTCGAGCGGGAGGGGAGATACGCAGTATTTT	CASSLFGRSSGRGDTQYF
many	TRBV27	TRBJ2-6	TRBD1	TGTGCCAGCAGTTTCCGGACAGGGGCCCACTCTGGGGCCAACGTCCTGACTTTC	CASSFRTGAHSGANVLTF
many	TRBV10-3	TRBJ1-1	TRBD1	TGTGCCAGCAGGGGGTTGGACACTGAAGCTTTCTTT	CASRGLDTEAFF